The 10 T cell receptor beta chains presented below share a single source sample, sequenced in a study of response to subunit inactivated influenza vaccine. MiXCR, applied by TCRdb to the RT-PCR reads, yields one record per CDR3 protein. Here the sample spans 450,000 to 600,000 distinct CDR3 sequences, less than 10% being singletons. Sequencing was performed on PBMCs from blood, taken approximately 25 months after vaccination. These receptor sequences come from a man in his fifties or sixties who received an inactivated influenza vaccine.

This clonotype was detected ten times or more. This chain joins TRBV27 and TRBJ2-7; D call uncertain. Germline values: CDR1 MNHEY, CDR2 SMNVEV (reference sequence). This CDR3 is 16 amino acids long. Trimming removed 2 bases at V and 5 bases at J, with 19 bases between. CDR3 loop: CASSLREVGRGNEQYF. In DNA, the CDR3 is TGTGCCAGCAGTTTACGAGAGGTTGGACGTGGAAACGAGCAGTACTTC.

This clonotype was recorded at least ten times. The V and J genes are TRBV29-1 and TRBJ2-7; a weak D match, TRBD2 (6 bases). CDR3 size: 12 residues. With 5 bases removed from V and 4 bases from J, the gap between germline ends came to 12 bases. Germline CDR1 is SQVTM and CDR2 is ANQGSEA. The CDR3 DNA is TGCAGCGTTTGGGGCGGGATGTACGAGCAGTACTTC. Amino acid sequence: CSVWGGMYEQYF.

This clonotype was seen more than once but under ten times. V gene TRBV30 combines with J gene TRBJ2-2, with 7 positions matching TRBD1. The V gene end was trimmed by 5 bases and the J gene end by 0 bases; junction bases not matched to a gene: 0. The CDR3 spans 13 residues. Germline CDR1 GTSNPN, CDR2 SVGIG (reference sequence). CDR3 nucleotide sequence: TGTGCCTGGGGGACAGCGAACACCGGGGAGCTGTTTTTT. Translation gives CAWGTANTGELFF.

The chain combines TRBV7-2 with TRBJ2-2; tentative D call: TRBD1 (5 bases). The CDR3 covers 13 residues. Between the trimmed V and J ends, which lost 5 bases and 8 bases, there was a span of 12 bases. CDR1 is SGHTA and CDR2 is FQGNSA in the germline V gene. Written as DNA, the CDR3 is TGTGCCAGCAGCAAGCAGGGTGGGGGGGAGCTGTTTTTT. Its protein product is CASSKQGGGELFF.

This clonotype showed up just a few times. V and J are TRBV30 and TRBJ2-5, with no clear D. CDR1 and CDR2 (germline): GTSNPN, SVGIG (reference sequence). The CDR3 is 12 amino acids. V lost 3 bases, J lost 4 bases, and 9 bases lay in between. The CDR3 DNA sequence: TGTGCCTGGAGGGTGTCGGCAGAGACCCAGTACTTC. Translating it yields CAWRVSAETQYF.

V usage is TRBV4-2 and J usage is TRBJ1-1, with a possible D match to TRBD1 (5 bases). This CDR3 is built from 17 residues. The germline CDR1 and CDR2 sequences are LGHNA and YNFKEQ. V gave up 4 bases and J gave up 4 bases, with 22 bases separating them. As DNA, the CDR3 is TGTGCCAGCAGCCGAGATATCAAAGGGGCCATGATCACTGAAGCTTTCTTT. Encoded protein: CASSRDIKGAMITEAFF.

The sample holds many counts of this clonotype. The chain has TRBV6-2 or TRBV6-3 and TRBJ2-7; TRBD2 is a possible D gene (6 bases). V lost 7 bases and J lost 2, with 21 bases in between. Germline V gene sequence: CDR1 MNHEY, CDR2 SVGEGT. CDR3 length: 16 amino acids. This CDR3 is CASTPRRTGVTYEQYF. The CDR3 region has the DNA TGTGCCAGCACCCCCCGGCGTACGGGGGTGACCTACGAGCAGTACTTC.

This clonotype has ten or more counts. The chain uses TRBV28 and TRBJ2-1, with 9 bases fitting TRBD2. The CDR3 length is 20 residues. V lost 4 bases to trimming and J lost 0 bases; unmatched junction nucleotides: 16. The germline gives CDR1 MDHEN, CDR2 SYDVKM. CDR3: CASSSHDSSGGLGSYNEQFF. CDR3 DNA sequence: TGTGCCAGCAGTTCCCACGACTCCAGCGGGGGGCTCGGCTCCTACAATGAGCAGTTCTTC.

V is TRBV29-1 and J is TRBJ2-1; D not certain. The CDR3 contains 11 residues. CDR1 is SQVTM and CDR2 is ANQGSEA in the germline V gene. Trimming removed 6 bases from V and 4 bases from J, with 7 bases in between. The CDR3 loop is CSVDIYNEQFF. The CDR3 bases are TGCAGCGTAGACATATACAATGAGCAGTTCTTC.

The chain joins TRBV5-1 to TRBJ2-1; TRBD2 aligns across 8 bases. The J segment lost 0 bases and the V segment lost 5 bases, leaving 4 bases of the junction unmatched. The V gene's germline CDR1 is SGHRS and CDR2 YFSETQ. The CDR3 covers 15 residues. The CDR3 DNA is TGCGCCAGCAGGCCGGGGACTAGCTCCTACAATGAGCAGTTCTTC. Translation gives CASRPGTSSYNEQFF.